Reported below is one T cell receptor beta chain. This sample stems from a study of blood T cell repertoires in COVID-19. Germline CDR1 and CDR2: SGDLS and YYNGEE. The CDR3 has 12 residues. Unmatched junction bases numbered 4, after V lost 8 bases and J lost 3 bases. Here immunoSEQ multiplex PCR was the method, and the copy in TCRdb shows in-frame clones only, minus some. The sample lists fewer than 300,000 clones; roughly 91% were seen once. The chain combines TRBV9 with TRBJ2-5; 7 positions agree with TRBD2. Sequences were obtained from peripheral blood. The sequence was collected from a woman between 35 and 50 years old who had recovered from COVID-19. The CDR3 spells CASGLAEETQYF. The DNA of the CDR3 is TGTGCCAGTGGGCTAGCGGAAGAGACCCAGTACTTC.